This TCR beta chain was obtained from a study of T cells in Graves' hyperthyroidism and ophthalmopathy (dated by TCRdb to about 2019). About the investigation overall: Peripheral blood samples were taken at initial diagnosis, before any treatment was given. The paper describes TCR Vbeta CDR3 sequencing of 135 peripheral blood samples, made up of approximately 40 ophthalmopathy patients, roughly 75 hyperthyroidism patients and roughly 17 progressor patients. Thyroid tissue and blood T-cell repertoires from about 6 Graves' hyperthyroidism patients were also compared in the study. Following sampling, methimazole starting at 30 mg daily was given to hyperthyroidism patients, and high-dose intravenous methylprednisolone was given to ophthalmopathy patients. A discovery cohort of around 98 patients, 43 with Graves' ophthalmopathy and about 58 with stable Graves' hyperthyroidism, was used to find distinguishing TCR V-J signatures. Prospective prediction of ophthalmopathy was tested in an independent validation cohort consisting of 18 hyperthyroidism patients and 15 or so patients who later progressed to ophthalmopathy. The roughly 90 discovery patients were divided at random into training and test sets in a 7:3 ratio. General conclusions and limits of the study: Sample size was not statistically predetermined, and investigators were not blinded to group allocation. Ophthalmopathy was separated from stable hyperthyroidism by a 13 V-J signature model, with over 85% sensitivity and roughly 84% specificity obtained in cross-validation and 80%/75% obtained in testing. During validation, the model predicted progression to ophthalmopathy a median of roughly 7.1 months ahead of onset, with almost 71% sensitivity and roughly 72% specificity. Blood samples also contained most of the expanded thyroid clonotypes (frequency above 0.001), which suggests that blood repertoires may reflect thyroid immune responses.

About this clonotype: No antigen is known for it. There are no base qualities to consult, and no much larger clone falls within one base.

Amplification of TCR beta CDR3 regions was carried out from RNA transcripts. The TCR CDR3 was subjected to a first round of RT-PCR using the HTBI primer set and the Qiagen OneStep RT-PCR kit. Libraries were constructed in a second round of multiplex PCR, after which size selection and purification were carried out. The libraries were sequenced on an Illumina HiSeq2000 using paired-end 100 bp reads. The original methods were these. SOAPnuke was used to process the raw data, throwing out any read that contained adapters or uncalled bases, had a mean Phred below 15, or lacked an exact constant-primer or identifier match. COPE v1.2.5 was used to merge high-quality paired reads, and clonotypes were defined as unique nucleotide sequences. Clonotypes were aligned to IMGT TRBV, TRBD and TRBJ reference segments using MiTCR v1.1. Analysis was restricted to V-J combinations with a frequency above 0.0001, which covered roughly 99% of repertoires. The TCS score was defined as the ratio of F50 (clonal expansion) to E x V (chaos), calculated using BLOSUM62-based TCRdist between CDR3 peptides within each V-J. Welch's t-statistics and random forest reduced 500 to 650 V-J features to fewer than 15, which were used in a naive Bayes classifier (R e1071). The public sequencing data were trimmed at Q25 with fastp and processed into clonotypes with MiXCR by TCRdb, which kept only in-frame beta chains. All rows with the same CDR3 protein become a single entry with the most common DNA and genes. It is TCRdb's table, rather than the study itself, that gives the V and J calls and clone size. The sample table lists more than 450,000 distinct CDR3 sequences, 13% to 15% of them with a count of one. The ten largest clones capture about 15% of the sample.

Stable Graves' hyperthyroidism was defined as no progression to ophthalmopathy during 18 months of follow-up. Hyperthyroidism patients were newly diagnosed, with disease duration under 2 months, and aged 18 to 65 years. The study excluded patients with uncontrolled infections, other autoimmune diseases, pregnancy or lactation. Diagnoses were based on clinical symptoms, serum thyroxine and TRAb, thyroid ultrasound and orbital computed tomography. PBMCs were separated from 10 ml of fresh peripheral blood using Ficoll-Paque density gradient centrifugation. Total RNA was extracted using Trizol reagent, and RNA quality was assessed on an Agilent 2100 Bioanalyzer. The CDR3 holds 19 amino acids from the cysteine to the phenylalanine. Only CDR3 DNA remains: 57 bases, in frame from the first base. From a lookup of the germline V gene, CDR1 and CDR2 are SGHVS and FQNEAQ. Trimming at the junction amounts to 1 base on V and 0 bases on J, and the germline ends lie 19 bases apart.

This sequence uses TRBV7-8 and TRBJ1-3; the D gene identity is not certain. The clonotype was recovered from a woman between 40 and 50 years old with Graves' hyperthyroidism. Specimen: blood. The nucleotide sequence reads as follows: TGTGCCAGCAGCTTAGGCAATCTCCCTTTGCAAGACTCTGGAAACACCATATATTTT. It translates as CASSLGNLPLQDSGNTIYF.